Each of the 26 T cell receptor beta chains below was sequenced from the same sample in a study of T cell changes during pregnancy in multiple sclerosis. Measured with immunoSEQ multiplex PCR; TCRdb has only the in-frame clones, and not every one. The table includes about 44,000 clones, 88% detected once. The source material was CD8+ T cells from peripheral blood mononuclear cells, sampled after pregnancy. Receptors were obtained from a female donor in good health, enrolled as a control in a pregnancy study.

In its sample, this clone was seen once. The V and J genes are TRBV4-3 and TRBJ2-3; 10 positions match TRBD1. V lost 1 base, J lost 5 bases, and 9 bases stayed unmatched. This CDR3 region has 17 residues. CDR1 LGHNA and CDR2 YSLEER come from the germline V gene. DNA of the CDR3: TGCGCCAGCAGCCAAGCCGGACAGGGGGAGGGGTTAGATACGCAGTATTTT. Protein sequence: CASSQAGQGEGLDTQYF.

This chain links TRBV30 with TRBJ1-2, with D possibly being TRBD1 (5 bases). The ends were cut back, 2 bases at V and 7 bases at J, with 11 bases in the middle. The CDR3 contains 12 residues. The germline gives CDR1 GTSNPN, CDR2 SVGIG (reference sequence). CDR3 bases: TGTGCCTGGAGTAAATTCGGGGGTGGCTACACCTTC. Its protein is CAWSKFGGGYTF.

The chain uses TRBV9 and TRBJ2-2, with a tentative D call TRBD2 (6 bases). CDR3 length equals 14 residues. The germline CDR1 and CDR2 sequences are SGDLS and YYNGEE. Trimming shortened V by 3 bases and J by 3 bases, and 9 bases separated the two germline ends. The CDR3 DNA reads TGTGCCAGCAGCGCCGGCGGGGACACCGGGGAGCTGTTTTTT. Its protein product is CASSAGGDTGELFF.

The V gene is TRBV19, the J gene TRBJ2-2; possibly TRBD1 for D (5 bases). Germline CDR1 is LNHDA and CDR2 is SQIVND (reference sequence). V was trimmed by 4 bases and J by 5 bases, leaving 8 bases between them. The CDR3 contains 13 residues. CDR3 DNA: TGTGCCAGTAGTACCCGACAGACCGGGGAGCTGTTTTTT. Translating gives CASSTRQTGELFF.

This clone was found once. The chain carries TRBV4-3 and TRBJ1-2; 7 nucleotides align to TRBD1. V was pared by 3 bases and J by 4 bases, with 5 bases of the junction left unmatched. Germline assignment: CDR1 LGHNA and CDR2 YSLEER. This CDR3 has 14 amino acids. The DNA of the CDR3 is TGCGCCAGCAGCCAGAGGACAGGATCCTATGGCTACACCTTC. This translates into CASSQRTGSYGYTF.

The rearrangement joins TRBV7-3 to TRBJ1-1; maybe TRBD1 (5 bases). The CDR3 contains 13 residues. CDR1 is SGHTA and CDR2 is FQGTGA in the germline V gene. V shed 8 bases and J shed 5 bases, with 15 bases lying between them. CDR3 bases: TGTGCCAGCTCAGGATCAGGGAGGACTGAAGCTTTCTTT. It is translated as CASSGSGRTEAFF.

The rearrangement uses TRBV28 and TRBJ2-7; 8 bases line up with TRBD2. Germline trimming cut 7 bases from V and 1 base from J; bases unmatched to any gene: 9. The CDR3 is 15 residues long. Germline assignment: CDR1 MDHEN and CDR2 SYDVKM. In DNA, the CDR3 is TGTGCCAGCACCAAAACGGGCGGGGGGTCCTACGAGCAGTACTTC. Residues: CASTKTGGGSYEQYF.

The chain recombines TRBV30 with TRBJ2-7; 8 bases agree with TRBD2. Losses at the gene ends were 0 bases for V and 4 bases for J; bases not matched to a gene: 5. CDR1 is GTSNPN, CDR2 SVGIG, per germline (reference sequence). CDR3 length: 14 amino acids. The CDR3 region has the DNA TGTGCCTGGAGTGTAACGGGGGGGACTTACGAGCAGTACTTC. It yields the protein CAWSVTGGTYEQYF. The full variable domain, its missing parts supplied by reference TRBV30 and TRBJ2-7, is SQTIHQWPATLVQPVGSPLSLECTVEGTSNPNLYWYRQAAGRGLQLLFYSVGIGQISSEVPQNLSASRPQDRQFILSSKKLLLSDSGFYLCAWSVTGGTYEQYFGPGTRLTVT.

The rearrangement joins TRBV6-6 to TRBJ1-1; D call uncertain. Germline V lookup: CDR1 MNHNY, CDR2 SVGAGI (reference sequence). There are 11 residues in the CDR3. Trimming took 5 bases from V and 10 from J, leaving 11 bases between them. CDR3 sequence reads: CASSPGGGAFF. The CDR3 DNA sequence: TGTGCCAGCAGTCCAGGAGGAGGAGCTTTCTTT.

The chain joins TRBV9 to TRBJ2-7; 7 nucleotides align to TRBD2. CDR1 is SGDLS and CDR2 is YYNGEE in the germline V gene. The length of the CDR3 is 15 residues. Unmatched junction bases numbered 10, after V lost 2 bases and J lost 5 bases. The CDR3 DNA follows: TGTGCCAGCAGCGTTGGGACTACCTATGGGAACGAGCAGTACTTC. Translated, it gives CASSVGTTYGNEQYF.

The V call is TRBV7-9, the J call TRBJ2-1, with TRBD2 identical over 7 bases. The CDR3 sequence is 18 residues long. Trimming removed 4 bases from V and 0 bases from J; junction bases left unmatched: 12. CDR1 and CDR2 from the germline V gene are SEHNR and FQNEAQ (reference sequence). Here the CDR3 reads CASSSNGLAESSYNEQFF. CDR3 nucleotides: TGTGCCAGCAGCTCTAATGGCCTAGCGGAGAGCTCCTACAATGAGCAGTTCTTC.

J is TRBJ1-1 and V is TRBV9, with 7 bases that match TRBD1. V lost 4 bases to trimming and J lost 6 bases; unmatched junction nucleotides: 12. Germline CDR1 SGDLS, CDR2 YYNGEE. The CDR3 is 15 amino acids. The CDR3 region is CASSPHDRAVAEAFF. The CDR3 DNA sequence: TGTGCCAGCAGCCCCCATGACAGGGCAGTGGCTGAAGCTTTCTTT. The full variable domain, with the rest looked up from reference TRBV9 and TRBJ1-1, is DSGVTQTPKHLITATGQRVTLRCSPRSGDLSVYWYQQSLDQGLQFLIQYYNGEERAKGNILERFSAQQFPDLHSELNLSSLELGDSALYFCASSPHDRAVAEAFFGQGTRLTVV.

In this sample, this clone turned up once. The chain recombines TRBV4-3 with TRBJ1-1; 7 positions match TRBD1. The V gene's germline CDR1 is LGHNA and CDR2 YSLEER. With V trimmed by 3 bases and J by 2 bases, 3 bases remained unmatched. The length of the CDR3 is 14 residues. Written as DNA, the CDR3 is TGCGCCAGCAGCCAGGGGACAGCTAACACTGAAGCTTTCTTT. Residues: CASSQGTANTEAFF.

This clone is a singleton in its sample. J is TRBJ2-3 and V is TRBV30; 11 bases align to TRBD2. The CDR3 is 14 amino acids. J lost 4 bases, V lost 1 base, and 1 base had no gene match. From germline, CDR1 is GTSNPN and CDR2 SVGIG (reference sequence). In DNA, the CDR3 is TGTGCCTGGAGTGATAGCGGGGGGGCAGATACGCAGTATTTT. Its protein product is CAWSDSGGADTQYF.

The genes are TRBV28 and TRBJ1-1; maybe TRBD1 (6 bases). CDR1 MDHEN and CDR2 SYDVKM come from the germline V gene. This CDR3 has 13 residues. Trimming removed 8 bases from V and 0 bases from J, with 10 bases in between. The CDR3 loop reads CASGGHLNTEAFF. CDR3 bases: TGTGCCAGCGGGGGACACTTGAACACTGAAGCTTTCTTT.

This clone is a singleton in its sample. The V gene is TRBV5-8, the J gene TRBJ1-1; D possibly corresponds to TRBD1 (5 bases). The length of the CDR3 is 14 residues. In germline, CDR1 is SGHTS, CDR2 YDEGEE. V was clipped by 5 bases and J by 1 base, with 12 bases between them. The CDR3 nucleotides read TGTGCCAGCAGGGCCAGACAGACGAACACTGAAGCTTTCTTT. Translating it yields CASRARQTNTEAFF.

This chain uses TRBV13 with TRBJ2-7; 7 nucleotides agree with TRBD1. CDR3 length equals 15 residues. The trim removed 0 bases at V and 2 bases at J, leaving 4 bases unmatched. Germline lookup yields CDR1 PRHDT and CDR2 FYEKMQ (reference sequence). The chain's CDR3 is CASSLGRGPTYEQYF. CDR3 sequence (DNA): TGTGCCAGCAGCTTAGGGAGGGGGCCTACCTACGAGCAGTACTTC.

The genes are TRBV5-4 and TRBJ1-2, with 8 bases fitting TRBD1. CDR1 SGHNT and CDR2 YYREEE come from the germline V gene (reference sequence). Trimming at V came to 3 bases and at J to 6 bases, leaving 4 bases not matched to a gene. There are 13 residues in the CDR3. CDR3 DNA sequence: TGTGCCAGCAGCTATGACAGGGGAGATGGCTACACCTTC. Amino acid sequence: CASSYDRGDGYTF.

The rearrangement links TRBV10-2 to TRBJ2-2; D is unresolved. V dropped 4 bases and J dropped 8 bases, with 8 bases sitting between them. The CDR3 contains 12 residues. Per the germline V gene, CDR1 is WSHSY and CDR2 is SAAADI. Here the CDR3 DNA reads TGCGCCAGCAGTGCCAGTTCGGGGGAGCTGTTTTTT. Protein product: CASSASSGELFF.

J is TRBJ2-7 and V is TRBV4-3; 9 bases line up with TRBD2. Germline CDR1 reads LGHNA; CDR2 reads YSLEER. The CDR3 runs to 16 residues. V was clipped by 0 bases and J by 2 bases; unmatched bases: 5. The CDR3 is CASSQDWRGGAYEQYF. The CDR3 DNA reads TGCGCCAGCAGCCAAGATTGGCGGGGGGGGGCCTACGAGCAGTACTTC.

Here the CDR3 reads CASSLDNREPQHF. DNA for the CDR3: TGTGCCAGCAGCTTAGACAACAGGGAGCCCCAGCATTTT. The genes are TRBV7-9 and TRBJ1-5; a possible D gene is TRBD1 (6 bases). Germline loops: CDR1 SEHNR, CDR2 FQNEAQ (reference sequence). This CDR3 is built from 13 residues. V was trimmed by 1 base and J by 8 bases, leaving 9 bases between them.

This clone came up once. This rearrangement joins TRBV7-9 to TRBJ2-1, with D hard to call. The CDR3 runs to 12 residues. Germline V gives CDR1 SEHNR, CDR2 FQNEAQ (reference sequence). V was pared by 2 bases and J by 6 bases, with 5 bases between. CDR3 coding DNA: TGTGCCAGCAGCTTAACAAGCAATGAGCAGTTCTTC. Amino acids: CASSLTSNEQFF.

This rearrangement joins TRBV30 to TRBJ1-3; D remains unclear. There are 15 residues in the CDR3. V gave up 0 bases and J gave up 0 bases, with 9 bases separating them. Germline assignment: CDR1 GTSNPN and CDR2 SVGIG (reference sequence). This chain's CDR3 is CAWSVAAPSGNTIYF. The CDR3 DNA follows: TGTGCCTGGAGTGTGGCGGCACCCTCTGGAAACACCATATATTTT.

This chain connects TRBV4-2 to TRBJ2-3; 9 bases fit TRBD2. The CDR3 spans 15 residues. Germline trimming cut 2 bases from V and 0 bases from J; bases unmatched to any gene: 0. Germline V gene sequence: CDR1 LGHNA, CDR2 YNFKEQ. CDR3 residues: CASSQLAGSTDTQYF. For the CDR3, the DNA is TGTGCCAGCAGCCAACTAGCGGGGAGCACAGATACGCAGTATTTT.

CDR3 sequence reads: CASSPTGSSYEQYF. CDR3 sequence (DNA): TGTGCCAGCAGCCCGACTGGGAGCTCCTACGAGCAGTACTTC. The rearrangement joins TRBV9 to TRBJ2-7; tentative D call: TRBD2 (5 bases). V was shortened by 4 bases and J by 0 bases, with 11 bases between the two germline ends. The germline V gene has CDR1 SGDLS and CDR2 YYNGEE. CDR3 size: 14 residues.

The rearrangement uses TRBV4-1 and TRBJ2-1; TRBD2 matches at 9 bases. Trimming cost V 1 base and J 3 bases; bases outside gene matches: 4. This CDR3 is 16 amino acids long. The germline V gene has CDR1 MGHRA and CDR2 YSYEKL. The CDR3 DNA reads TGCGCCAGCAGCCAAGGGGCGGGGGGGTTCTACAATGAGCAGTTCTTC. It encodes CASSQGAGGFYNEQFF.